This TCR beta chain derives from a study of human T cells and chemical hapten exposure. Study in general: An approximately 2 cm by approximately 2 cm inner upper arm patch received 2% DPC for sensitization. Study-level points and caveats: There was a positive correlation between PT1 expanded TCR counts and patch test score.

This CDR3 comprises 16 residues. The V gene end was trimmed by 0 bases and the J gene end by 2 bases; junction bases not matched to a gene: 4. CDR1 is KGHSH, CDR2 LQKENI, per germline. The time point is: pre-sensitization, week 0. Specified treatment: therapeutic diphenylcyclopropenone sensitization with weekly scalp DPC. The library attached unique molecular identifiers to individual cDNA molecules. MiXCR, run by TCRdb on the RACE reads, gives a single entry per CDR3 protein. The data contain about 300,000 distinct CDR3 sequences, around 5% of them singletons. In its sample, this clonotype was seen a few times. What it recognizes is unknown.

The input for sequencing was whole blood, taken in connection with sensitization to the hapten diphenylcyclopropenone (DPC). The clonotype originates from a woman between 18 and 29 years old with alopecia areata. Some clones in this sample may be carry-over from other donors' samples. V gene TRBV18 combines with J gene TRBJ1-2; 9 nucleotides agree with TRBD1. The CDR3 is CASSPPLDRGNYGYTF. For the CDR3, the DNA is TGTGCCAGCTCACCACCTCTAGACAGGGGGAACTATGGCTACACCTTC.